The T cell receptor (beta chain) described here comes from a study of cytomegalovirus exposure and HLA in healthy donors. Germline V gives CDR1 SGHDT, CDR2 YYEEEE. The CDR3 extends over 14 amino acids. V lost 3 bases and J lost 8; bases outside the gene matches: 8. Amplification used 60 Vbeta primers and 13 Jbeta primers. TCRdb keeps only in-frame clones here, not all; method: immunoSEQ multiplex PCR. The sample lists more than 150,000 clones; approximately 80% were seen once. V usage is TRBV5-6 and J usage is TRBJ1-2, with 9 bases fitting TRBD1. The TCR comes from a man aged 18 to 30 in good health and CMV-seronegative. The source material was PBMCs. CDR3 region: CASSSPDRGIGYTF. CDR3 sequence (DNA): TGTGCCAGCAGCTCCCCCGACAGGGGGATCGGCTACACCTTC.